This TCR beta chain was profiled in a study of regulatory T cells in long-lasting Graves disease. Study summary: Graves' disease counted as persistent after over 5 years of antithyroid drugs with positive TSH receptor antibodies. Study findings and constraints: Favoring TRBV28, TRBJ1-2 and TRBJ2-5 was a feature seen in persistent disease.

The germline V and J ends were trimmed by 3 bases and 3 bases, with 8 bases remaining between them. The CDR3 totals 13 residues. Germline lookup yields CDR1 SGHVS and CDR2 FQNEAQ. This clonotype was picked up many times. The antigen remains undetermined. Time point indicated: persistent/refractory GD, antithyroid drugs over 5 years with positive TRAb. PBMC RNA served as the TCR library source. According to the study, TCR beta libraries were built with iRepertoire HTBI primers and CDR3-region Arm-PCR. TCRdb independently ran MiXCR on the multiplex PCR reads; one entry per CDR3 protein. This table holds a few hundred thousand distinct CDR3 sequences, 23% found once.

The source material was peripheral blood mononuclear cells (PBMCs), sampled when the disease was refractory, from a patient treated with antithyroid drugs. The rearrangement links TRBV7-8 to TRBJ1-1; a possible D gene is TRBD1 (5 bases). This receptor was identified in a female donor with Graves disease. The CDR3 here is CASSFRGHTEAFF. The CDR3 DNA reads as TGTGCCAGCAGCTTCCGGGGCCACACTGAAGCTTTCTTT.